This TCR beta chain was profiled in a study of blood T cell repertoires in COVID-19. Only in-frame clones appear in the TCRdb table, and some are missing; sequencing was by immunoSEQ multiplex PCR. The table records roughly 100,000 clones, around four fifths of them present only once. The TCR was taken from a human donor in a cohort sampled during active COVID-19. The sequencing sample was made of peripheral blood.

In nucleotides, the CDR3 is TGCGCCAGCAGCGATGACAGGGGCGAGCAGTACTTC. Translation gives CASSDDRGEQYF. The gene calls are TRBV10-2 and TRBJ2-7; 8 positions agree with TRBD1. CDR3 length equals 12 residues. Unmatched junction bases numbered 4, after V lost 6 bases and J lost 6 bases. The germline V gene encodes CDR1 WSHSY and CDR2 SAAADI.